This TCR beta chain originates from a study of cytomegalovirus exposure and HLA in healthy donors. Study context: Unique TCRs numbering roughly 85 million, obtained from HLA-typed donors, made up an early data release.

This PCR relied on a set of 60 Vbeta primers and 13 Jbeta primers. Assay: immunoSEQ multiplex PCR; the TCRdb copy retains only in-frame clones and omits some. The table shows approximately 190,000 clones, with roughly 80% occurring only once. Unmatched junction bases numbered 6, after V lost 5 bases and J lost 5 bases. CDR1 SEHNR and CDR2 FQNEAQ come from the germline V gene (reference sequence). This CDR3 region has 15 residues. This clonotype originated in a man aged 50 or older in good health and CMV-seronegative. The sample consisted of PBMCs. This rearrangement joins TRBV7-9 to TRBJ2-1; 10 bases map to TRBD2. The CDR3, as DNA: TGTGCCAGCAGCGCTAGCGGGGGCCTCAACAATGAGCAGTTCTTC. It codes for CASSASGGLNNEQFF.